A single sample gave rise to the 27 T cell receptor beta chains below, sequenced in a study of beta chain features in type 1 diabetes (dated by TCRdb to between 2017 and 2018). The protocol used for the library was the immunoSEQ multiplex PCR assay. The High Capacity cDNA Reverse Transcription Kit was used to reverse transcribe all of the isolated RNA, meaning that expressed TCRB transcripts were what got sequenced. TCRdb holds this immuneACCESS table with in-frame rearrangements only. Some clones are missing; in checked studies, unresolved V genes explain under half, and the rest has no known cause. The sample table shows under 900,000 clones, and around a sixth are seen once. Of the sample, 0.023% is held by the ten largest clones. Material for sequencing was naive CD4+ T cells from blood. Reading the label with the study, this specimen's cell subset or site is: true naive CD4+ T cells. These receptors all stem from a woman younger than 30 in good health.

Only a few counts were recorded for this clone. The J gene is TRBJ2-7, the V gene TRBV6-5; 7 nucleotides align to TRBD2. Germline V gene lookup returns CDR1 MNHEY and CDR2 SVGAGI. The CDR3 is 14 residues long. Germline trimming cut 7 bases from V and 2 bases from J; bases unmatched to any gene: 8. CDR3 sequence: CASTRGRGTYEQYF. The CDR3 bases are TGTGCCAGCACACGGGGGAGGGGAACCTACGAGCAGTACTTC.

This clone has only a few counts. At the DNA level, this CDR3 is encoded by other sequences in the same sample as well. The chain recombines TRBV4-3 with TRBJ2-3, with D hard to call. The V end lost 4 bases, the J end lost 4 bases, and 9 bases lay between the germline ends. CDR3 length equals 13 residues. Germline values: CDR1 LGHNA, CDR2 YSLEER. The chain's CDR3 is CASSPARADTQYF. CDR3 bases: TGCGCCAGCAGCCCGGCTAGGGCAGATACGCAGTATTTT.

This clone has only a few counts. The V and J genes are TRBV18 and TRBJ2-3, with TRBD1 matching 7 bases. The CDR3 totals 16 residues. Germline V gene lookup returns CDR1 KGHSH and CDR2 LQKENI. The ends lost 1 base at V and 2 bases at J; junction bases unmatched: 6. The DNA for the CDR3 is TGTGCCAGCTCACCACGGTCACAGGGGCTCACAGATACGCAGTATTTT. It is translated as CASSPRSQGLTDTQYF. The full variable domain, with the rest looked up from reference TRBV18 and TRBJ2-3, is NAGVMQNPRHLVRRRGQEARLRCSPMKGHSHVYWYRQLPEEGLKFMVYLQKENIIDESGMPKERFSAEFPKEGPSILRIQQVVRGDSAAYFCASSPRSQGLTDTQYFGPGTRLTVL.

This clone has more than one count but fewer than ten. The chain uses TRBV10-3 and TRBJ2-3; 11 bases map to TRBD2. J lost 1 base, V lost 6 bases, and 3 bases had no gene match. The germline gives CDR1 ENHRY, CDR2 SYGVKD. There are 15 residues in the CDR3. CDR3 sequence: CAIRGTSGRTDTQYF. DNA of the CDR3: TGTGCCATCAGAGGGACTAGCGGACGCACAGATACGCAGTATTTT.

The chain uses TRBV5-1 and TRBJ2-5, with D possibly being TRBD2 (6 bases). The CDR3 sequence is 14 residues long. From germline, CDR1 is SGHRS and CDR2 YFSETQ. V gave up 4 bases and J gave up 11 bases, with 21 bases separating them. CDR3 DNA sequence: TGCGCCAGCAGCCCAGGTCCCCCCGGGAGTGGACAGTACTTC. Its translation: CASSPGPPGSGQYF. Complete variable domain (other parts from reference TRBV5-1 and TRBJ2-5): KAGVTQTPRYLIKTRGQQVTLSCSPISGHRSVSWYQQTPGQGLQFLFEYFSETQRNKGNFPGRFSGRQFSNSRSEMNVSTLELGDSALYLCASSPGPPGSGQYFGPGTRLLVL.

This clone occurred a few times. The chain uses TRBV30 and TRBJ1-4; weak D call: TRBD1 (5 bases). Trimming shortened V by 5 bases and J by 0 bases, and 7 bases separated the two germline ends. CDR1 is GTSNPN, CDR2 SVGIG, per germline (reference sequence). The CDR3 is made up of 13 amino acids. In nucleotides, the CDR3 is TGTGCCTGGCCGACAGCAACTAATGAAAAACTGTTTTTT. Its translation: CAWPTATNEKLFF.

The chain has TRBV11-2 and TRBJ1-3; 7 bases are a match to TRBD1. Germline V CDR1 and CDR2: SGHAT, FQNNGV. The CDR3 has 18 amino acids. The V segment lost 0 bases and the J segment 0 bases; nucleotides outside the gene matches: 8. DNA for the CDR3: TGTGCCAGCAGCTTAGACCAGACAGGGCGCCTCTCTGGAAACACCATATATTTT. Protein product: CASSLDQTGRLSGNTIYF.

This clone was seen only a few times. CDR3 residues: CASSQPFGLFSTDTQYF. The CDR3 nucleotides are TGCGCCAGCAGTCAACCTTTCGGACTGTTCAGCACAGATACGCAGTATTTT. The chain recombines TRBV23-1 with TRBJ2-3; D might be TRBD2 (5 bases). TRBV23-1 is recorded as an ORF, its role being uncertain. Trimming removed 2 bases at V and 0 bases at J, with 15 bases between. The CDR3 totals 17 residues.

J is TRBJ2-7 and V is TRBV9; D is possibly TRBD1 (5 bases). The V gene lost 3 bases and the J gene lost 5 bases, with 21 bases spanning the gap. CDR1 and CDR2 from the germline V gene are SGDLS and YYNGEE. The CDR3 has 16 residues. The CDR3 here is CASSGWVGASFDEQYF. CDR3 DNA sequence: TGTGCCAGCAGCGGGTGGGTAGGGGCATCCTTTGACGAGCAGTACTTC.

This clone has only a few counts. CDR3 nucleotide sequence: TGTGCCAGTACCCCTGGGGGATCGGGACTAGCGGGTACCGGGGAGCTGTTTTTT. Translated, it gives CASTPGGSGLAGTGELFF. V usage is TRBV19 and J usage is TRBJ2-2; 12 nucleotides match TRBD2. This CDR3 comprises 18 residues. V shed 7 bases and J 5 bases; nucleotides not matched to a gene: 14. Germline values: CDR1 LNHDA, CDR2 SQIVND (reference sequence).

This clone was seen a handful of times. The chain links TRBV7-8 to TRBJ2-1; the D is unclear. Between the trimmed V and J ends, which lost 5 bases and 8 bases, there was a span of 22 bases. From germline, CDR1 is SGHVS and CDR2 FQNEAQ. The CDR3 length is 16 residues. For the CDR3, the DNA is TGTGCCAGCAGCCCCAACTATGGTTCGGCTGAAGATGAGCAGTTCTTC. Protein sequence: CASSPNYGSAEDEQFF.

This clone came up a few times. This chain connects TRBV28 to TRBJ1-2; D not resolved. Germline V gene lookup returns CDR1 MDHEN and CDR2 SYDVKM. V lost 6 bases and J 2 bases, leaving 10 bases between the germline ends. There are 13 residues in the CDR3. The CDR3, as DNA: TGTGCCAGCAGCCGGGATAGGAACTATGGCTACACCTTC. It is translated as CASSRDRNYGYTF.

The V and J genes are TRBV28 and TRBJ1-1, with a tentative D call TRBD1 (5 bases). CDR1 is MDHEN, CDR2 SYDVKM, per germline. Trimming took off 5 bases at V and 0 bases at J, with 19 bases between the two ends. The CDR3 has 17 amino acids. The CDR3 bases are TGTGCCAGCAGTCCCCATCGATGGGGGGGAGTGAACACTGAAGCTTTCTTT. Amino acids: CASSPHRWGGVNTEAFF.

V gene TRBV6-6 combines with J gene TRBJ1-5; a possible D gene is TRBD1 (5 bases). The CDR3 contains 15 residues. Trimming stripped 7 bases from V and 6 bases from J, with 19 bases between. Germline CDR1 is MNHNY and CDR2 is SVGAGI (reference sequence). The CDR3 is CASKSLGVRGQPQHF. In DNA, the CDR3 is TGTGCCAGCAAATCATTAGGGGTGAGGGGTCAGCCCCAGCATTTT.

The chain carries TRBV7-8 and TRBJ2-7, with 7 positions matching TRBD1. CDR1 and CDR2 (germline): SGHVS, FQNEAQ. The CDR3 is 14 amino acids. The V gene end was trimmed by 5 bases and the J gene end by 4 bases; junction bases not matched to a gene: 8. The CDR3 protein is CASSPRQGWYEQYF. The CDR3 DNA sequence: TGTGCCAGCAGCCCCCGACAGGGTTGGTACGAGCAGTACTTC.

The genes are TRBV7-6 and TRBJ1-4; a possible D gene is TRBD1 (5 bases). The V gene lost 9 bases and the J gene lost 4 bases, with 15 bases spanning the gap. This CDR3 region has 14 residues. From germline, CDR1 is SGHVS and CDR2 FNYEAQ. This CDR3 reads CASRKGPDNEKLFF. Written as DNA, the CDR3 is TGTGCCAGTCGAAAGGGACCGGATAATGAAAAACTGTTTTTT.

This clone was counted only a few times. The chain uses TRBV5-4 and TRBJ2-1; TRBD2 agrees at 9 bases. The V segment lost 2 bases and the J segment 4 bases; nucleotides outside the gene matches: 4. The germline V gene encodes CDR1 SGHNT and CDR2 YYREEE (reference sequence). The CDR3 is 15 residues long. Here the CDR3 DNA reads TGTGCCAGCAGCTTAGGTCTAGCGGGATACAATGAGCAGTTCTTC. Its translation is CASSLGLAGYNEQFF.

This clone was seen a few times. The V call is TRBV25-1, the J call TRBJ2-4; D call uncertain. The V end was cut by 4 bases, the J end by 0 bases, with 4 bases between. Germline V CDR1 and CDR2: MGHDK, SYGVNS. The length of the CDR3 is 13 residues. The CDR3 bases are TGTGCCAGCAGTGGGAGAGCCAAAAACATTCAGTACTTC. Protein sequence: CASSGRAKNIQYF. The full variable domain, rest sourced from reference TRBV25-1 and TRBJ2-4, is EADIYQTPRYLVIGTGKKITLECSQTMGHDKMYWYQQDPGMELHLIHYSYGVNSTEKGDLSSESTVSRIRTEHFPLTLESARPSHTSQYLCASSGRAKNIQYFGAGTRLSVL.

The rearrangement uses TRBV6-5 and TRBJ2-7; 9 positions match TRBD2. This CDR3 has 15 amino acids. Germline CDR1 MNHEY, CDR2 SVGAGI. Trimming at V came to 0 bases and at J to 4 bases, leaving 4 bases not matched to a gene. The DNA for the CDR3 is TGTGCCAGCAGTTACTCGCCTAGCGGGATATACGAGCAGTACTTC. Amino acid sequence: CASSYSPSGIYEQYF.

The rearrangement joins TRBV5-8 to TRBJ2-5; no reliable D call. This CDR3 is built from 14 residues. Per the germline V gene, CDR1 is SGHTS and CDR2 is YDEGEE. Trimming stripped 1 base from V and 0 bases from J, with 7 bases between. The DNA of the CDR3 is TGTGCCAGCAGCTTGTTCTGGGACCAAGAGACCCAGTACTTC. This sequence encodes CASSLFWDQETQYF.

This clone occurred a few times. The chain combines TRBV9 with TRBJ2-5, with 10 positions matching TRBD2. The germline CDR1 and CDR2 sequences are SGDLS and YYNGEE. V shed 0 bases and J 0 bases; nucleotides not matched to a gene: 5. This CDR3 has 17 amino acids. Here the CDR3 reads CASSVGLAGVHQETQYF. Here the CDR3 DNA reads TGTGCCAGCAGCGTAGGTCTAGCGGGAGTTCACCAAGAGACCCAGTACTTC. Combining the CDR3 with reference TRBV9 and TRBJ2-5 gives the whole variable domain DSGVTQTPKHLITATGQRVTLRCSPRSGDLSVYWYQQSLDQGLQFLIQYYNGEERAKGNILERFSAQQFPDLHSELNLSSLELGDSALYFCASSVGLAGVHQETQYFGPGTRLLVL.

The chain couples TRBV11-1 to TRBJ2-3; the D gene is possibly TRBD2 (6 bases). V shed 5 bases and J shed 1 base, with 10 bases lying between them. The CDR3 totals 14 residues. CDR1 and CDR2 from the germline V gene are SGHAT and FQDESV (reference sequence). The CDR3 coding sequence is TGTGCCAGCAGCCGAGGGACTGGCACAGATACGCAGTATTTT. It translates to CASSRGTGTDTQYF.

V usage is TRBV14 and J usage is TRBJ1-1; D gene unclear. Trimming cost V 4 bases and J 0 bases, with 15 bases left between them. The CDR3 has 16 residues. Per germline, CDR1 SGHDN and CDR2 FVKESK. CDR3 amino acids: CASSPHLVGVNTEAFF. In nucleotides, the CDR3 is TGTGCCAGCAGCCCCCACCTAGTTGGGGTGAACACTGAAGCTTTCTTT.

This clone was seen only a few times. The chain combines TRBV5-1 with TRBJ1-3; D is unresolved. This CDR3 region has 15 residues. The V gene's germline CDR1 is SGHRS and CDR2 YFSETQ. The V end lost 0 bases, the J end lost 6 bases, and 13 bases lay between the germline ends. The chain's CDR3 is CASSLDSGRANTIYF. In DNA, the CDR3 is TGCGCCAGCAGCTTGGATTCCGGGAGAGCAAACACCATATATTTT.

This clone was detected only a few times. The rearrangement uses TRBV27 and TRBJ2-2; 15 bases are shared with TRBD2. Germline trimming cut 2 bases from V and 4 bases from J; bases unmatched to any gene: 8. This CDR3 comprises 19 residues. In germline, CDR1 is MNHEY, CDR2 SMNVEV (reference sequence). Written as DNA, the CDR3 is TGTGCCAGCAGTTTACGCCGAAGGACTAGCGGGAGGGGCACCGGGGAGCTGTTTTTT. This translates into CASSLRRRTSGRGTGELFF.

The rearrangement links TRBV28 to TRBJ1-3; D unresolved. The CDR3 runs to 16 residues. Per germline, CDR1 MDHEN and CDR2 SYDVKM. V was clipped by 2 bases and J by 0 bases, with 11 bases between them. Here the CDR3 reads CASSLMGSNSGNTIYF. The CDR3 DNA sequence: TGTGCCAGCAGTTTAATGGGGTCAAACTCTGGAAACACCATATATTTT. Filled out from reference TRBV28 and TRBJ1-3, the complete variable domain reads DVKVTQSSRYLVKRTGEKVFLECVQDMDHENMFWYRQDPGLGLRLIYFSYDVKMKEKGDIPEGYSVSREKKERFSLILESASTNQTSMYLCASSLMGSNSGNTIYFGEGSWLTVV.

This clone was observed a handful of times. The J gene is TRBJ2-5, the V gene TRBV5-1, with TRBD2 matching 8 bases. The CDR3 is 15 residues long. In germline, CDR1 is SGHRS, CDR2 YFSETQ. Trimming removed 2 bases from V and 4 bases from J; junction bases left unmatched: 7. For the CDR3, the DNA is TGCGCCAGCAGCTTCTCGGTAGCGGGGCGAGAGACCCAGTACTTC. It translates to CASSFSVAGRETQYF.